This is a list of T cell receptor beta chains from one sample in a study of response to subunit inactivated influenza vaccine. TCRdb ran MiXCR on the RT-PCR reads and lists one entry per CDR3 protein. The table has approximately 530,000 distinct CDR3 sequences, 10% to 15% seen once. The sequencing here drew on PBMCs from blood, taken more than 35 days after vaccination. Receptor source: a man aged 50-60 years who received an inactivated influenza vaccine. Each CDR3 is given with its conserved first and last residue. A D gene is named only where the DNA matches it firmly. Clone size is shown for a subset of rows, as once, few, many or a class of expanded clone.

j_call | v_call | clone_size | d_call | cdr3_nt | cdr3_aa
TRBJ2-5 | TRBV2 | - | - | TGTGCCAGCCGATGGGGACAAGAGACCCAGTACTTC | CASRWGQETQYF
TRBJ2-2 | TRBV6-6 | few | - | TGTGCCAGCAGTCAAGGGCGCAACGGGGAGCTGTTTTTT | CASSQGRNGELFF
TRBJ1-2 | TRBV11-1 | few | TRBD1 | TGTGCCAGCAGCGAACAGGGGAACTATGGCTACACCTTC | CASSEQGNYGYTF
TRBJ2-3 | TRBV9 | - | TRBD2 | TGTGCCAGCAGCGTAGTAGCGGGGGGGCCCACAGATACGCAGTATTTT | CASSVVAGGPTDTQYF
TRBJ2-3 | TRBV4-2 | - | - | TGTGCCAGCAGCCACGACGATGCGTCGGATACGCAGTATTTT | CASSHDDASDTQYF
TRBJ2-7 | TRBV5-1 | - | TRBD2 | TGCGCCAGCAGCCCGGGGGGTTTAGCGGGGTCCTACGAGCAGTACTTC | CASSPGGLAGSYEQYF
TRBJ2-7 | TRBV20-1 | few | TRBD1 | TGCAGCGCACTCTCAGGGGGCGCGTACGAGCAGTACTTC | CSALSGGAYEQYF
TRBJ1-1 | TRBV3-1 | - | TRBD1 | TGTACCTGCAGTCGCCAGAGGTGGGACAGGGAGGAGAACACTGAAGCTTTCTTT | CTCSRQRWDREENTEAFF
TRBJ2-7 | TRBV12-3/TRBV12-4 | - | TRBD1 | TGTGCCAGCAGTATTAACGTAGGGACAGGGAGGTACGAGCAGTACTTC | CASSINVGTGRYEQYF
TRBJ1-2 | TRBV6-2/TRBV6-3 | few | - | TGTGCCAGCAGATTCGGGATTTACGGCTACACCTTC | CASRFGIYGYTF
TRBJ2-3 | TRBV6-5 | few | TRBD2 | TGTGCCATCAGACCTCTAGCGGGAGCCTACACAGATACGCAGTATTTT | CAIRPLAGAYTDTQYF
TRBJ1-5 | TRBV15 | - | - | TGTGCCACCAGCAGAGATCTCTGGGGGGTAAGCAATCAGCCCCAGCATTTT | CATSRDLWGVSNQPQHF
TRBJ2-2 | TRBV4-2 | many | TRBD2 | TGTGCCAGCAGCCAAACACCTCGGACTAGCGGGATTGAGGAGCTGTTTTTT | CASSQTPRTSGIEELFF
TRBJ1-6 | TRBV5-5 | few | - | TGTGCCAGCAGCTTGCGACCAGACGGTAATTCACCCCTCCACTTT | CASSLRPDGNSPLHF
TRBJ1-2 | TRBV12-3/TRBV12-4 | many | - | TGTGCCAGCAGTCCACTTCAGGTTCGCAATGGCTACACCTTC | CASSPLQVRNGYTF
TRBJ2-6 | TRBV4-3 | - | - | TGCGCCAGCAGCCAAGGTCATTGGGGAACTGGGGCCAACGTCCTGACTTTC | CASSQGHWGTGANVLTF
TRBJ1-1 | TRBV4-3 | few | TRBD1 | TGCGCCAGCAGCGCCAGGGGGGAGAACACTGAAGCTTTCTTT | CASSARGENTEAFF
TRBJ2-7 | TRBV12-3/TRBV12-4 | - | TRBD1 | TGTGCCAGCAGTCCCGGGACAGGGGTTAGCTCCTACGAGCAGTACTTC | CASSPGTGVSSYEQYF
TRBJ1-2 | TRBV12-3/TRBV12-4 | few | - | TGTGCCAGCAGCCGAGACTTGATTTATGGCTACACCTTC | CASSRDLIYGYTF
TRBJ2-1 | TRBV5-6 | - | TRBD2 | TGTGCCAGCAGCTTTGTGGCGGCTAGCGGGGGGAATGAGCAGTTCTTC | CASSFVAASGGNEQFF
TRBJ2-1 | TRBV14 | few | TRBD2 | TGTGCCAGCAGCCAAGACCCAAGGACTAGCTTCTACAATGAGCAGTTCTTC | CASSQDPRTSFYNEQFF
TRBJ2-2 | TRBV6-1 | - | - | TGTGCCAGCAGAAATGCGAGTCGGGGCACCGGGGAGCTGTTTTTT | CASRNASRGTGELFF
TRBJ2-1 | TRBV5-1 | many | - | TGCGCCAGCAGCTTGGTCCCAGGGGGGTACAATGAGCAGTTCTTC | CASSLVPGGYNEQFF